This T cell receptor (beta chain) was obtained from a study of early T cells in non-severe SARS-CoV-2 infection. About the research overall: Whole-blood bulk RNA, unsorted, was sequenced, and chains were unpaired. Whole-study results and caveats: Matching with VDJdb favored anti-spike CD8 responses (missing private and CD4 specificities).

This clonotype has ten or more counts. Its antigen is not identified. A single record per CDR3 protein comes from TCRdb applying MiXCR to the 5' RACE reads. Among about 68,000 distinct CDR3 sequences listed, roughly a tenth were seen once. The origin of this receptor is an adult who was a healthcare worker with PCR-confirmed SARS-CoV-2 infection or an uninfected control (not recorded which). The source material was whole blood.

The CDR3 loop reads CASSQVRGTEAFF. The CDR3, as DNA: TGTGCCAGCAGCCAAGTCCGGGGGACTGAAGCTTTCTTT. J is TRBJ1-1 and V is TRBV3-1, with a possible D match to TRBD1 (5 bases). CDR1 is LGHDT and CDR2 is YNNKEL in the germline V gene (reference sequence). V lost 1 base to trimming and J lost 5 bases, with 8 bases between them. The CDR3 loop spans 13 amino acids. Together with reference TRBV3-1 and TRBJ1-1, the CDR3 gives the full variable domain: DTAVSQTPKYLVTQMGNDKSIKCEQNLGHDTMYWYKQDSKKFLKIMFSYNNKELIINETVPNRFSPKSPDKAHLNLHINSLELGDSAVYFCASSQVRGTEAFFGQGTRLTVV.